This is a list of T cell receptor beta chains from one sample in a study of cytomegalovirus exposure and HLA in healthy donors. Clones were sequenced by immunoSEQ multiplex PCR, and TCRdb holds only the in-frame ones, with some missing. The sample has about 120,000 clones, roughly two thirds seen once. The specimen sequenced was PBMCs. These receptors were collected from a man younger than 45 in good health and CMV-seropositive. Both conserved end residues are part of each CDR3. D genes are given only for firm matches. The size of a clone is reported for some rows only, either as once, few or many, or as a class for expanded clones.

size	J	D	V	CDR3	DNA
NA	TRBJ1-1	NA	TRBV13	CASSWRDSRGAFF	TGTGCCAGCAGCTGGCGGGACTCCCGTGGGGCTTTCTTT
NA	TRBJ1-5	NA	TRBV18	CASSWGGRDQPQHF	TGTGCCAGCTCGTGGGGCGGCAGAGATCAGCCCCAGCATTTT
NA	TRBJ2-7	TRBD1	TRBV7-6	CASSLGLYGTGHTYEQYF	TGTGCCAGCAGCTTAGGACTGTACGGGACAGGACACACCTACGAGCAGTACTTC
few	TRBJ1-2	NA	TRBV10-3	CAISPDWWQGGGYTF	TGTGCCATCAGCCCGGATTGGTGGCAGGGCGGTGGCTACACCTTC
NA	TRBJ1-2	TRBD1	TRBV7-8	CASSQDRGKGYTF	TGTGCCAGCAGCCAGGACAGGGGGAAAGGCTACACCTTC
NA	TRBJ1-2	TRBD1	TRBV6-6	CASLVQGNYGYTF	TGTGCCAGCCTCGTACAGGGGAACTATGGCTACACCTTC
many	TRBJ2-3	TRBD2	TRBV6-1	CASSEEAGATDTQYF	TGTGCCAGCAGTGAAGAGGCGGGAGCAACAGATACGCAGTATTTT
NA	TRBJ2-7	TRBD1	TRBV5-1	CASRGQGVSEQYF	TGCGCCAGCAGGGGTCAGGGGGTGAGCGAGCAGTACTTC
NA	TRBJ2-5	NA	TRBV2	CASSEAGETQYF	TGTGCCAGCAGTGAAGCCGGGGAGACCCAGTACTTC
NA	TRBJ1-2	NA	TRBV18	CASSPIAVLYGYTF	TGTGCCAGCTCACCAATCGCAGTCCTCTATGGCTACACCTTC
NA	TRBJ2-7	NA	TRBV4-1	CASSHRGLRDEQYF	TGCGCCAGCAGCCACCGGGGACTGAGGGACGAGCAGTACTTC
NA	TRBJ1-6	NA	TRBV2	CASRGEASPLHF	TGTGCCAGCAGGGGGGAGGCTTCACCCCTCCACTTT
NA	TRBJ2-3	TRBD2	TRBV7-9	CASRRLAGITDTQYF	TGTGCCAGCAGAAGACTAGCGGGGATCACAGATACGCAGTATTTT
NA	TRBJ2-7	NA	TRBV29-1	CSVEGAEGADEQYF	TGCAGCGTTGAAGGGGCGGAGGGGGCAGACGAGCAGTACTTC
NA	TRBJ2-1	TRBD2	TRBV29-1	CSVDRLATSYNEQFF	TGCAGCGTTGATCGACTAGCGACCTCCTACAATGAGCAGTTCTTC
NA	TRBJ2-3	NA	TRBV7-2	CASSLVRLSTDTQYF	TGTGCCAGCAGCTTAGTGAGGTTAAGCACAGATACGCAGTATTTT
NA	TRBJ1-3	NA	TRBV2	CASSEREAGNTIYF	TGTGCCAGCAGTGAACGGGAAGCTGGAAACACCATATATTTT
NA	TRBJ1-3	TRBD1	TRBV9	CASSVTVRSFRDRGRGNTIYF	TGTGCCAGCAGCGTCACAGTAAGGTCCTTCCGGGACAGGGGGCGAGGAAACACCATATATTTT
NA	TRBJ1-1	TRBD1	TRBV28	CASSMTGGNTEAFF	TGTGCCAGCAGTATGACAGGGGGGAACACTGAAGCTTTCTTT
NA	TRBJ2-2	TRBD2	TRBV11-1	CASSLGREGLSGELFF	TGTGCCAGCAGCTTAGGGCGGGAGGGCCTTTCCGGGGAGCTGTTTTTT
NA	TRBJ1-4	NA	TRBV7-2	CASSWVAGTNEKLFF	TGTGCCAGCAGCTGGGTGGCGGGGACGAATGAAAAACTGTTTTTT
NA	TRBJ1-6	TRBD1	TRBV6-5	CASSWDRDYNSPLHF	TGTGCCAGCAGTTGGGACAGGGACTATAATTCACCCCTCCACTTT
NA	TRBJ1-5	TRBD1	TRBV2	CASSETGEDQPQHF	TGTGCCAGCAGTGAGACAGGGGAGGATCAGCCCCAGCATTTT
NA	TRBJ2-1	TRBD1	TRBV11-2	CASRPRDSYNEQFF	TGTGCCAGCAGACCCCGGGACAGCTACAATGAGCAGTTCTTC
NA	TRBJ1-2	NA	TRBV11-2	CASSLGPSQGVVYGYTF	TGTGCCAGCAGCTTAGGCCCTTCACAGGGAGTTGTCTATGGCTACACCTTC
few	TRBJ2-7	NA	TRBV4-3	CASSQEYQGLSSYEQYF	TGCGCCAGCAGCCAAGAATATCAGGGACTTAGCTCCTACGAGCAGTACTTC
few	TRBJ1-5	NA	TRBV6-5	CASSSVSNQPQHF	TGTGCCAGCAGTTCAGTCAGCAATCAGCCCCAGCATTTT